The 25 T cell receptor beta chains below were found in one sample sequenced in a study of blood T cell repertoires in COVID-19. Sequencing used immunoSEQ multiplex PCR; TCRdb keeps in-frame clones, though not all of them. The sample lists some 150,000 clones; around 91% were seen once. The source material was peripheral blood. The receptors here all came from a woman aged 55-69 years with active COVID-19.

This clone was seen once. This chain uses TRBV28 with TRBJ2-7; 10 bases fit TRBD1. Germline lookup yields CDR1 MDHEN and CDR2 SYDVKM. V was clipped by 6 bases and J by 1 base; unmatched bases: 12. This CDR3 has 17 amino acids. Written as DNA, the CDR3 is TGTGCCAGCAGCCAGAATGGGAGGACAGGGGGTTCCTACGAGCAGTACTTC. It yields the protein CASSQNGRTGGSYEQYF.

This clone was seen just once. The chain recombines TRBV5-5 with TRBJ2-7; the D gene is possibly TRBD1 (5 bases). There are 14 residues in the CDR3. The germline V gene has CDR1 SGHKS and CDR2 YYEKEE (reference sequence). Trimming took 0 bases from V and 4 from J, leaving 11 bases between them. The CDR3 sequence is CASSLGAGWYEQYF. DNA for the CDR3: TGTGCCAGCAGCTTGGGGGCAGGGTGGTACGAGCAGTACTTC.

The genes are TRBV2 and TRBJ2-1; 13 nucleotides agree with TRBD2. Unmatched junction bases numbered 17, after V lost 6 bases and J lost 0 bases. There are 21 residues in the CDR3. Germline CDR1 reads SNHLY; CDR2 reads FYNNEI. CDR3 sequence: CASSDLLGLAGAKSSYNEQFF. CDR3 sequence (DNA): TGTGCCAGCAGCGACCTTCTTGGACTAGCGGGGGCAAAAAGCTCCTACAATGAGCAGTTCTTC.

V usage is TRBV5-1 and J usage is TRBJ1-1; a weak D match, TRBD1 (5 bases). The CDR3 has 11 amino acids. From germline, CDR1 is SGHRS and CDR2 YFSETQ. The V gene lost 4 bases and the J gene lost 11 bases, with 12 bases spanning the gap. The CDR3 loop is CASSADSRAFF. The CDR3 DNA reads TGCGCCAGCAGCGCCGACAGCAGGGCTTTCTTT.

This sequence joins TRBV2 and TRBJ2-3; possibly TRBD1 for D (5 bases). Germline assignment: CDR1 SNHLY and CDR2 FYNNEI. The CDR3 spans 13 residues. Trimming took off 11 bases at V and 3 bases at J, with 15 bases between the two ends. For the CDR3, the DNA is TGTGCCTCAAGGGGATTAGGGACAGATACGCAGTATTTT. It is translated as CASRGLGTDTQYF.

This chain connects TRBV10-3 to TRBJ2-2, with D tentatively TRBD2 (6 bases). CDR1 is ENHRY, CDR2 SYGVKD, per germline. Trimming took 5 bases from V and 10 from J, leaving 20 bases between them. CDR3 length: 15 amino acids. DNA for the CDR3: TGTGCCATCAGTCGGCGGGACGAGGGGAGAGCGGAGCTGTTTTTT. Amino acid sequence: CAISRRDEGRAELFF.

The chain employs TRBV6-5 and TRBJ2-1; 13 bases fit TRBD2. The CDR3 covers 15 residues. Germline CDR1 is MNHEY and CDR2 is SVGAGI. The junction had 4 bases not matched to a gene; V was cut back by 6 bases and J by 5 bases. CDR3 in amino acids: CASRPGTSGNNEQFF. As DNA, the CDR3 is TGTGCCAGCAGACCCGGGACTAGCGGGAACAATGAGCAGTTCTTC.

This chain connects TRBV6-5 to TRBJ1-1, with 9 bases matching TRBD1. The germline V gene has CDR1 MNHEY and CDR2 SVGAGI. The J segment lost 11 bases and the V segment lost 7 bases, leaving 11 bases of the junction unmatched. There are 13 residues in the CDR3. CDR3 sequence: CASTVTGGTRAFF. Written as DNA, the CDR3 is TGTGCCAGCACCGTGACAGGGGGGACCAGGGCTTTCTTT.

The chain links TRBV7-2 to TRBJ2-1; tentatively, D is TRBD2 (5 bases). There are 15 residues in the CDR3. Trimming shortened V by 5 bases and J by 5 bases, and 16 bases separated the two germline ends. From germline, CDR1 is SGHTA and CDR2 FQGNSA. The CDR3 DNA sequence: TGTGCCAGCAGCCCCTACGCGAGGGTTGACAATGAGCAGTTCTTC. Translating gives CASSPYARVDNEQFF.

This rearrangement joins TRBV29-1 to TRBJ2-7; 7 bases are a match to TRBD1. CDR3 size: 14 residues. V lost 4 bases to trimming and J lost 3 bases; unmatched junction nucleotides: 9. Germline values: CDR1 SQVTM, CDR2 ANQGSEA. The CDR3 reads CSVVRGQQGYEQYF. DNA for the CDR3: TGCAGCGTTGTAAGGGGACAGCAAGGCTACGAGCAGTACTTC.

V gene TRBV28 combines with J gene TRBJ1-4, with unresolved D. V lost 5 bases to trimming and J lost 5 bases, with 12 bases between them. Germline loops: CDR1 MDHEN, CDR2 SYDVKM. This CDR3 has 14 amino acids. The DNA for the CDR3 is TGTGCCAGCAGTCAACGTCCCAGAAATGAAAAACTGTTTTTT. It codes for CASSQRPRNEKLFF.

The rearrangement joins TRBV6-2 or TRBV6-3 to TRBJ1-5; D is possibly TRBD1 (6 bases). With 5 bases removed from V and 9 bases from J, the gap between germline ends came to 14 bases. The CDR3 length is 13 residues. Germline V CDR1 and CDR2: MNHEY, SVGEGT. CDR3 sequence (DNA): TGTGCCAGCAGTGGCCAAACAGGGCCGCCCCAGCATTTT. Amino acid sequence: CASSGQTGPPQHF.

CDR3: CASSLEATGFNEQFF. CDR3 nucleotide sequence: TGTGCCAGCAGCTTGGAAGCTACAGGGTTCAATGAGCAGTTCTTC. The chain has TRBV5-4 and TRBJ2-1; maybe TRBD1 (6 bases). V gave up 0 bases and J gave up 6 bases, with 13 bases separating them. The length of the CDR3 is 15 residues. From germline, CDR1 is SGHNT and CDR2 YYREEE (reference sequence).

The gene calls are TRBV24-1 and TRBJ1-1, with D tentatively TRBD1 (5 bases). The germline V gene has CDR1 KGHDR and CDR2 SFDVKD. This CDR3 is 15 amino acids long. V shed 3 bases and J shed 1 base, with 11 bases lying between them. CDR3 DNA: TGTGCCACCAGTGATGGCGGGGGACCGAACACTGAAGCTTTCTTT. Protein product: CATSDGGGPNTEAFF.

A single count supports this clone. The rearrangement joins TRBV5-1 to TRBJ2-3; D possibly corresponds to TRBD1 (5 bases). Trimming took off 4 bases at V and 3 bases at J, with 15 bases between the two ends. There are 15 residues in the CDR3. CDR1 SGHRS and CDR2 YFSETQ come from the germline V gene. Written as DNA, the CDR3 is TGCGCCAGCAGCCGACAGTCTGGCGTAACAGATACGCAGTATTTT. This gives the protein CASSRQSGVTDTQYF.

The V and J genes are TRBV6-2 or TRBV6-3 and TRBJ1-1; D remains ambiguous. Germline V lookup: CDR1 MNHEY, CDR2 SVGEGT. Trimming cost V 5 bases and J 3 bases, with 22 bases left between them. The length of the CDR3 is 17 residues. The DNA for the CDR3 is TGTGCCAGCAGTCAGACGATACGATGGCGGGCGCACACTGAAGCTTTCTTT. Translated: CASSQTIRWRAHTEAFF.

The rearrangement links TRBV11-2 to TRBJ1-2; 10 bases are shared with TRBD1. Losses at the gene ends were 3 bases for V and 7 bases for J; bases not matched to a gene: 11. CDR3 length: 16 residues. Germline assignment: CDR1 SGHAT and CDR2 FQNNGV. CDR3 residues: CASSLNSGTGVFGYTF. The CDR3 DNA sequence: TGTGCCAGCAGCTTGAACTCCGGGACAGGGGTCTTTGGCTACACCTTC. Filled out from reference TRBV11-2 and TRBJ1-2, the complete variable domain reads EAGVAQSPRYKIIEKRQSVAFWCNPISGHATLYWYQQILGQGPKLLIQFQNNGVVDDSQLPKDRFSAERLKGVDSTLKIQPAKLEDSAVYLCASSLNSGTGVFGYTFGSGTRLTVV.

Only one count was recorded for this clone. The chain combines TRBV28 with TRBJ2-2; a possible D gene is TRBD1 (5 bases). This CDR3 is built from 15 residues. Trimming took 1 base from V and 2 from J, leaving 8 bases between them. Germline V gene data show CDR1 as MDHEN and CDR2 as SYDVKM. CDR3 in DNA: TGTGCCAGCAGTTTATCAGGGCTCAACACCGGGGAGCTGTTTTTT. Translated, it gives CASSLSGLNTGELFF.

The J gene is TRBJ2-1, the V gene TRBV7-3, with D possibly TRBD2 on 6 matching bases. CDR1 is SGHTA, CDR2 FQGTGA, per germline. The CDR3 contains 14 residues. V lost 3 bases and J lost 7, with 13 bases in between. The CDR3 nucleotides are TGTGCCAGCAGCTTCTCGGGGGAGAATAATGAGCAGTTCTTC. It is translated as CASSFSGENNEQFF.

The chain couples TRBV6-2 or TRBV6-3 to TRBJ1-6, with TRBD1 matching over 7 bases. The germline gives CDR1 MNHEY, CDR2 SVGEGT. V was clipped by 5 bases and J by 6 bases; unmatched bases: 10. The CDR3 runs to 16 residues. Written as DNA, the CDR3 is TGTGCCAGCAGTCCCCTCGGTCGACAGGGTAATTCACCCCTCCACTTT. This gives the protein CASSPLGRQGNSPLHF.

The gene calls are TRBV30 and TRBJ1-3; no firm D call. CDR1 is GTSNPN and CDR2 is SVGIG in the germline V gene (reference sequence). The CDR3 is made up of 14 amino acids. V lost 0 bases and J lost 2, with 8 bases in between. CDR3 nucleotide sequence: TGTGCCTGGAGTGTAGATCCGGCTGGAAACACCATATATTTT. Its translation: CAWSVDPAGNTIYF.

This clone was seen a handful of times. The V and J genes are TRBV5-1 and TRBJ2-1; 9 bases map to TRBD2. This CDR3 comprises 15 residues. CDR1 is SGHRS, CDR2 YFSETQ, per germline. J gave up 6 bases and V 3 bases, and 7 bases lay outside the gene matches. The CDR3 loop reads CASSYSSGASNEQFF. The CDR3 nucleotides are TGCGCCAGCAGCTACTCTAGCGGGGCATCCAATGAGCAGTTCTTC.

The rearrangement links TRBV6-6 to TRBJ2-1; 14 nucleotides match TRBD2. V lost 5 bases, J lost 6 bases, and 6 bases stayed unmatched. Germline CDR1 MNHNY, CDR2 SVGAGI (reference sequence). CDR3 length equals 16 residues. CDR3 sequence (DNA): TGTGCCAGCAGTCCCCCGACTAGCGGGAGGGGCAATGAGCAGTTCTTC. Amino acids: CASSPPTSGRGNEQFF.

This chain connects TRBV7-8 to TRBJ1-4; possibly TRBD1 for D (6 bases). CDR3 size: 15 residues. CDR1 and CDR2 from the germline V gene are SGHVS and FQNEAQ. V was cut by 3 bases and J by 4 bases, with 12 bases left in between. The CDR3 reads CASSFSGTRNEKLFF. CDR3 in DNA: TGTGCCAGCAGCTTTTCCGGGACACGTAATGAAAAACTGTTTTTT.

CDR3 protein: CASSYTRATNSPLHF. CDR3 nucleotide sequence: TGTGCCAGCAGTTATACTAGGGCTACCAATTCACCCCTCCACTTT. V is TRBV6-5 and J is TRBJ1-6; no firm D call. Germline CDR1 is MNHEY and CDR2 is SVGAGI. This CDR3 is 15 amino acids long. Trimming removed 3 bases from V and 7 bases from J, with 13 bases in between.